The clone carrying this T cell receptor (beta chain) appeared a single time. The CDR3 spans 18 residues. Looked up from germline, CDR1 is LGHNA and CDR2 is YNFKEQ. Losses at the gene ends were 0 bases for V and 0 bases for J; bases not matched to a gene: 8. The data were taken from a study of blood T cell repertoires in COVID-19. Study summary: Acute-phase and convalescent COVID-19 samples originated in the United States, Italy and Spain. Sample material is recorded as cDNA or gDNA derived from T cells, B-cell-depleted T cells, or PBMCs.

Authors' data handling: Quantification of nucleated cells was approximated via reference gene primer amplification. Here immunoSEQ multiplex PCR was the method, and the copy in TCRdb shows in-frame clones only, minus some. V and J calls and clone size are copied from that table; D and trimming were computed from the DNA. Here the sample spans 30,000 to 35,000 clones, about 72% being singletons. Sequences were obtained from peripheral blood. V is TRBV4-2 and J is TRBJ2-3; 8 bases line up with TRBD2. The sequence derives from a woman aged 60 to 75 with acute or convalescent COVID-19. This CDR3 reads CASSQDGGASGSTDTQYF. As DNA, the CDR3 is TGTGCCAGCAGCCAAGACGGTGGGGCTAGCGGGAGCACAGATACGCAGTATTTT.